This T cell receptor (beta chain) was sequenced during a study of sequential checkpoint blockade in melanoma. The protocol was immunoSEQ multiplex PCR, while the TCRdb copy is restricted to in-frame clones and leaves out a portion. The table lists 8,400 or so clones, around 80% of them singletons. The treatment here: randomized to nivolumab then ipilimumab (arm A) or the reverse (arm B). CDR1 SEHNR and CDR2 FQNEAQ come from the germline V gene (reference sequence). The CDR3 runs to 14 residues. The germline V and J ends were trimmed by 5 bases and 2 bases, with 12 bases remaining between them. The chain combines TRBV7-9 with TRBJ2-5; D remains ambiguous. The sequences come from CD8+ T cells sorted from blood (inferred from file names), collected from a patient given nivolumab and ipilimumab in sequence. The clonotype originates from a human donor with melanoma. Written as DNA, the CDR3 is TGTGCCAGCAGCCATACCGGGTTTCAAGAGACCCAGTACTTC. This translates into CASSHTGFQETQYF.